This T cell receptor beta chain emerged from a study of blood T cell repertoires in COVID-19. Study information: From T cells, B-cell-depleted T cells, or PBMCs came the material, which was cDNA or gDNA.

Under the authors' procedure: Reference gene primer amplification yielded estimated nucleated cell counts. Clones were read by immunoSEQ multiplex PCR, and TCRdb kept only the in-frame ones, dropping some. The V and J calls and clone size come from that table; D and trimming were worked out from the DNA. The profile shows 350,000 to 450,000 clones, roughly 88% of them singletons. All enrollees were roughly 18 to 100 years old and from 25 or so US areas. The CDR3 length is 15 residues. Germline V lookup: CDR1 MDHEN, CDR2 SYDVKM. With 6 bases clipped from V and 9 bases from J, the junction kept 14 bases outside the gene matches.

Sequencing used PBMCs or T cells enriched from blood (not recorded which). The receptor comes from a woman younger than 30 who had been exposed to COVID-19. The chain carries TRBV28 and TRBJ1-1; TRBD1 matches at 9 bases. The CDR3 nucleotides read TGTGCCAGCAGAACAACAGGGGGCGCTGGAGGGAAAGCTTTCTTT. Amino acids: CASRTTGGAGGKAFF.